The next 26 T cell receptor beta chains were all read from a single sample in a study of blood T cell repertoires in COVID-19. The method was immunoSEQ multiplex PCR; TCRdb's version includes in-frame clones alone and lacks a portion of them. Of about 170,000 clones listed, over 75% are singletons. The sample comprised PBMCs or T cells enriched from blood (not recorded which). The receptors originated from a woman aged 50 to 60 who had recovered from COVID-19.

Comment on this clone: An end of the junction differs from the germline gene, which may be a read error. The chain is built from TRBV6-6 and TRBJ1-6, with 9 bases aligning to TRBD1. The CDR3 is 17 residues long. CDR1 is MNHNY and CDR2 is SVGAGI in the germline V gene (reference sequence). CDR3 sequence: CASSPWGTGSSNSPLHF. The CDR3 DNA follows: TGTGCCAGCAGTCCCTGGGGGACAGGGTCCTCTAATTCACCCCTCCACTTT.

This chain joins TRBV18 and TRBJ1-4, with 7 bases identical to TRBD1. Germline V CDR1 and CDR2: KGHSH, LQKENI. The CDR3 extends over 14 amino acids. Unmatched junction bases numbered 8, after V lost 5 bases and J lost 8 bases. CDR3 sequence reads: CASSFSQGKEKLFF. DNA for the CDR3: TGTGCCAGCTCATTTTCACAGGGGAAAGAAAAACTGTTTTTT.

This clone was counted only a few times. As DNA, the CDR3 is TGCGCCAGCAGCTTGGACAGGTTGGGGTACATGAACACTGAAGCTTTCTTT. It yields the protein CASSLDRLGYMNTEAFF. The rearrangement links TRBV5-1 to TRBJ1-1, with D possibly matching TRBD1 (5 bases). The germline V gene encodes CDR1 SGHRS and CDR2 YFSETQ. The CDR3 is made up of 17 amino acids. The ends were cut back, 0 bases at V and 0 bases at J, with 15 bases in the middle.

The CDR3, as DNA: TGTGCCACCAGCAGAGATTGGGGGACATCAGATACGCAGTATTTT. This translates into CATSRDWGTSDTQYF. The chain links TRBV15 to TRBJ2-3; a possible D gene is TRBD1 (6 bases). Germline assignment: CDR1 LNHNV and CDR2 YYDKDF (reference sequence). V lost 0 bases and J lost 4, with 11 bases in between. This CDR3 has 15 amino acids.

This chain connects TRBV18 to TRBJ2-5; the D gene is possibly TRBD1 (5 bases). CDR1 KGHSH and CDR2 LQKENI come from the germline V gene. The ends were cut back, 5 bases at V and 3 bases at J, with 10 bases in the middle. This CDR3 spans 13 amino acids. The CDR3 DNA sequence: TGTGCCAGCTCAAAGGGGCAGGAAGAGACCCAGTACTTC. Amino acids: CASSKGQEETQYF.

This clone was counted a few times. The V and J genes are TRBV7-2 and TRBJ2-5; 11 nucleotides line up with TRBD2. The germline gives CDR1 SGHTA, CDR2 FQGNSA. The CDR3 totals 15 residues. Germline trimming cut 5 bases from V and 5 bases from J; bases unmatched to any gene: 7. CDR3 nucleotide sequence: TGTGCCAGCAGCCCCTTAGCGGGAGGGACGGAGACCCAGTACTTC. Translated: CASSPLAGGTETQYF.

The chain uses TRBV11-3 and TRBJ2-1; 8 bases are shared with TRBD2. With V trimmed by 4 bases and J by 11 bases, 7 bases remained unmatched. This CDR3 comprises 13 residues. Germline V gene sequence: CDR1 SGHNT, CDR2 YENEEA. CDR3 in amino acids: CASSYRIAGQQFF. CDR3 coding DNA: TGTGCCAGCAGCTATAGAATAGCGGGACAGCAGTTCTTC. The full variable domain, rest sourced from reference TRBV11-3 and TRBJ2-1, is EAGVVQSPRYKIIEKKQPVAFWCNPISGHNTLYWYLQNLGQGPELLIRYENEEAVDDSQLPKDRFSAERLKGVDSTLKIQPAELGDSAVYLCASSYRIAGQQFFGPGTRLTVL.

Here the CDR3 DNA reads TGTGCCAGCAGCTTACTAGCGGGAGGGTCGGGGGAGCTGTTTTTT. This gives the protein CASSLLAGGSGELFF. The chain joins TRBV7-6 to TRBJ2-2; 12 nucleotides line up with TRBD2. In germline, CDR1 is SGHVS, CDR2 FNYEAQ. The CDR3 has 15 amino acids. V lost 2 bases to trimming and J lost 8 bases; unmatched junction nucleotides: 3.

The chain carries TRBV5-8 and TRBJ1-5; TRBD1 matches at 8 bases. The germline CDR1 and CDR2 sequences are SGHTS and YDEGEE. This CDR3 region has 13 residues. V dropped 5 bases and J dropped 10; count of bases not matched to a gene: 8. The CDR3 coding sequence is TGTGCCAGCAGTCTGGGACAGGTCCGACCCCAGCATTTT. Amino acid sequence: CASSLGQVRPQHF.

The rearrangement links TRBV28 to TRBJ2-5; 8 bases map to TRBD2. The trim removed 3 bases at V and 2 bases at J, leaving 5 bases unmatched. The CDR3 runs to 15 residues. In germline, CDR1 is MDHEN, CDR2 SYDVKM. CDR3 region: CASSFGRGGQETQYF. CDR3 coding DNA: TGTGCCAGCAGTTTCGGGAGGGGTGGGCAAGAGACCCAGTACTTC.

CDR3 amino acids: CASSPGFREGGYTF. CDR3 in DNA: TGTGCCAGCAGCCCAGGGTTCCGGGAGGGAGGCTACACCTTC. This chain links TRBV5-6 with TRBJ1-2; possibly TRBD1 for D (5 bases). V lost 4 bases and J lost 8, with 18 bases in between. The CDR3 runs to 14 residues. Germline V lookup: CDR1 SGHDT, CDR2 YYEEEE. The whole variable domain, remainder taken from reference TRBV5-6 and TRBJ1-2, is DAGVTQSPTHLIKTRGQQVTLRCSPKSGHDTVSWYQQALGQGPQFIFQYYEEEERQRGNFPDRFSGHQFPNYSSELNVNALLLGDSALYLCASSPGFREGGYTFGSGTRLTVV.

The V and J genes are TRBV6-5 and TRBJ2-2, with 7 positions matching TRBD1. This CDR3 comprises 15 residues. Germline loops: CDR1 MNHEY, CDR2 SVGAGI. Trimming at V came to 7 bases and at J to 9 bases, leaving 14 bases not matched to a gene. The CDR3 DNA reads TGTGCCAGCAACCTCCGGGACAGCGGTGGCCGGGAGCTGTTTTTT. Residues: CASNLRDSGGRELFF.

The chain has TRBV6-5 and TRBJ2-7, with D possibly matching TRBD1 (6 bases). CDR1 is MNHEY, CDR2 SVGAGI, per germline. V dropped 4 bases and J dropped 6 bases, with 13 bases sitting between them. The CDR3 has 13 residues. CDR3 sequence (DNA): TGTGCCAGCAGTTTTTCGCGACAGGCCGAGCAGTACTTC. Its translation: CASSFSRQAEQYF.

The chain couples TRBV2 to TRBJ1-5, with D maybe TRBD1 (6 bases). The CDR3 sequence is 19 residues long. Germline CDR1 and CDR2: SNHLY and FYNNEI. V lost 3 bases, J lost 6 bases, and 27 bases lay in between. CDR3 loop: CASSDPSRGVSGGSQPQHF. CDR3 coding DNA: TGTGCCAGCAGTGACCCTAGCAGGGGTGTTTCGGGAGGAAGTCAGCCCCAGCATTTT.

The table lists this clone with a count of one. This chain links TRBV19 with TRBJ1-6; TRBD1 might be the D (5 bases). This CDR3 spans 15 amino acids. V was clipped by 6 bases and J by 9 bases, with 18 bases between them. CDR1 and CDR2 (germline): LNHDA, SQIVND (reference sequence). CDR3 nucleotides: TGTGCCAGTAGCTCCGACAGTGGGGTAGGTTCACCCCTCCACTTT. Translated, it gives CASSSDSGVGSPLHF. Full variable domain (remainder filled in from reference TRBV19 and TRBJ1-6): DGGITQSPKYLFRKEGQNVTLSCEQNLNHDAMYWYRQDPGQGLRLIYYSQIVNDFQKGDIAEGYSVSREKKESFPLTVTSAQKNPTAFYLCASSSDSGVGSPLHFGNGTRLTVT.

J is TRBJ1-4 and V is TRBV21-1. TRBV21-1 is a pseudogene. This CDR3 has 11 amino acids. In nucleotides, the CDR3 is TGTGCCAGCACCTATAATGAAAAACTGTTTTTT. Protein: CASTYNEKLFF.

The chain joins TRBV7-2 to TRBJ2-3; 9 bases align to TRBD2. CDR1 and CDR2 from the germline V gene are SGHTA and FQGNSA. Losses at the gene ends were 8 bases for V and 3 bases for J; bases not matched to a gene: 6. The CDR3 length is 14 residues. The CDR3 reads CASGLALQTDTQYF. CDR3 coding DNA: TGTGCCAGCGGACTAGCGCTTCAAACAGATACGCAGTATTTT.

The rearrangement joins TRBV6-5 to TRBJ1-6, with TRBD1 identical over 8 bases. Trimming removed 2 bases from V and 7 bases from J; junction bases left unmatched: 7. CDR3 length: 16 amino acids. The germline gives CDR1 MNHEY, CDR2 SVGAGI. The CDR3 loop reads CASSYGAGGRNSPLHF. DNA for the CDR3: TGTGCCAGCAGTTACGGGGCAGGGGGCCGGAATTCACCCCTCCACTTT.

The rearrangement uses TRBV28 and TRBJ1-2, with a weak D call TRBD1 (6 bases). Trimming removed 8 bases from V and 2 bases from J, with 15 bases in between. Germline V gene data show CDR1 as MDHEN and CDR2 as SYDVKM. The CDR3 is 14 residues long. The CDR3 DNA is TGTGCCAGCCTTCCGGGACACTCCAACTATGGCTACACCTTC. Its translation is CASLPGHSNYGYTF.

The J gene is TRBJ1-5, the V gene TRBV30; D unclear. V lost 0 bases and J lost 1, with 4 bases in between. This CDR3 region has 13 residues. Germline CDR1 is GTSNPN and CDR2 is SVGIG (reference sequence). As DNA, the CDR3 is TGTGCCTGGAGTGTTCTCAGCAATCAGCCCCAGCATTTT. Residues: CAWSVLSNQPQHF.

The CDR3: CASSESPQRQHQETQYF. CDR3 sequence (DNA): TGTGCCAGCAGTGAATCCCCCCAACGACAGCATCAAGAGACCCAGTACTTC. This rearrangement joins TRBV25-1 to TRBJ2-5; a weak D match, TRBD1 (5 bases). The CDR3 has 17 amino acids. V was trimmed by 1 base and J by 2 bases, leaving 17 bases between them. Germline-derived CDR1 and CDR2 are MGHDK and SYGVNS.

The chain uses TRBV6-2 or TRBV6-3 and TRBJ1-5; 10 bases are shared with TRBD1. In germline, CDR1 is MNHEY, CDR2 SVGEGT. V shed 4 bases and J 0 bases; nucleotides not matched to a gene: 9. This CDR3 has 18 amino acids. CDR3 DNA sequence: TGTGCCAGCAGTTTACCCGGGACAGGGGTGGCTAGCAATCAGCCCCAGCATTTT. Its translation: CASSLPGTGVASNQPQHF.

The V gene is TRBV5-4, the J gene TRBJ2-3, with TRBD1 identical over 7 bases. Trimming removed 4 bases from V and 1 base from J; junction bases left unmatched: 15. Per the germline V gene, CDR1 is SGHNT and CDR2 is YYREEE (reference sequence). The length of the CDR3 is 18 residues. The CDR3 DNA reads as TGTGCCAGCAGCGGTCCCGGGACAGTTTCCCGGGGCACAGATACGCAGTATTTT. Translated: CASSGPGTVSRGTDTQYF.

The sample holds many counts of this clone. The rearrangement links TRBV5-8 to TRBJ2-7, with a weak D call TRBD1 (6 bases). Germline CDR1 is SGHTS and CDR2 is YDEGEE. The V end was cut by 2 bases, the J end by 1 base, with 7 bases between. The CDR3 sequence is 13 residues long. For the CDR3, the DNA is TGTGCCAGCAGCTTACAGGGTTCCTACGAGCAGTACTTC. It specifies CASSLQGSYEQYF.

This chain links TRBV5-1 with TRBJ1-5, with a possible D match to TRBD1 (6 bases). The CDR3 covers 15 residues. Germline V gene data show CDR1 as SGHRS and CDR2 as YFSETQ. V was clipped by 4 bases and J by 3 bases, with 14 bases between them. CDR3 sequence (DNA): TGCGCCAGCAGCCAGGGACACGGATACAATCAGCCCCAGCATTTT. This translates into CASSQGHGYNQPQHF. The full variable domain, its missing parts supplied by reference TRBV5-1 and TRBJ1-5, is KAGVTQTPRYLIKTRGQQVTLSCSPISGHRSVSWYQQTPGQGLQFLFEYFSETQRNKGNFPGRFSGRQFSNSRSEMNVSTLELGDSALYLCASSQGHGYNQPQHFGDGTRLSIL.

V and J are TRBV11-1 and TRBJ1-4; unclear D gene. The V gene's germline CDR1 is SGHAT and CDR2 FQDESV (reference sequence). The germline V and J ends were trimmed by 5 bases and 10 bases, with 17 bases remaining between them. The CDR3 spans 14 residues. The CDR3 DNA reads TGTGCCAGCAGCCCTGGGTTCACGGAGGGAAAACTGTTTTTT. This gives the protein CASSPGFTEGKLFF.